This TCR beta chain was retrieved from a study of cytomegalovirus exposure and HLA in healthy donors. In the PCR, 60 Vbeta and 13 Jbeta primers were used. Method: immunoSEQ multiplex PCR; TCRdb's copy keeps in-frame clones and lacks some. The sample data list more than 95,000 clones. Regarding the study as a whole: There were some public TCRs occurring in many donors, but most TCR sequences were rare. Several of the most significant clusters appeared, in a later analysis, to be linked to common viral pathogens.

In regard to this clone: Antigen specificity is unknown.

The sequence was obtained from a man aged 25 to 40 in good health and CMV-seronegative. What was sequenced was PBMCs.

CDR3 in amino acids: CASDYEHPSTDTQYF. The CDR3, as DNA: TGCGCCAGCGACTACGAACACCCTTCAACAGATACGCAGTATTTT. The chain links TRBV5-1 to TRBJ2-3; the D gene is possibly TRBD2 (5 bases). In germline, CDR1 is SGHRS, CDR2 YFSETQ. The CDR3 is 15 residues long. V lost 7 bases, J lost 3 bases, and 18 bases lay in between.